This is a list of T cell receptor beta chains from one sample in a study of blood T cell repertoires in COVID-19. Method: immunoSEQ multiplex PCR; TCRdb's copy keeps in-frame clones and lacks some. The sample contains about 130,000 clones, approximately 90% of which appear only once. The sequencing input was peripheral blood. The receptors come from a man between 45 and 60 years old with COVID-19, enrolled during active disease. The CDR3 runs from the conserved cysteine through the conserved F or W. Fields, in order: J gene, V gene, clone size, D gene, CDR3 DNA, CDR3 protein. The D gene is left open where the match is weak. Some rows have no size entry. The others give once, few or many, or a class for an expanded clone.

TRBJ2-1 | TRBV27 | - | - | TGTGCCAGCAGGCAAAACAGTGACGGTTACAATGAGCAGTTCTTC | CASRQNSDGYNEQFF
TRBJ2-3 | TRBV4-2 | - | TRBD2 | TGTGCCAGCAGCCAAGATGGGGGATGGACTAGCGGGAGGAAGTCAGATACGCAGTATTTT | CASSQDGGWTSGRKSDTQYF
TRBJ1-3 | TRBV6-5 | - | - | TGTGCCAGCAGTCTTACTTACGGAAACACCATATATTTT | CASSLTYGNTIYF
TRBJ2-4 | TRBV12-3/TRBV12-4 | - | - | TGTGCCAGCAGTTTGGGGCAGGGAAACATTCAGTACTTC | CASSLGQGNIQYF
TRBJ2-1 | TRBV4-2 | - | TRBD2 | TGTGCCAGCAGCCCGGGGACTAGCGGGTACAATGAGCAGTTCTTC | CASSPGTSGYNEQFF
TRBJ1-3 | TRBV18 | - | - | TGTGCCAGCTCGGGGGGGCCGCCGAGCTCTGGAAACACCATATATTTT | CASSGGPPSSGNTIYF
TRBJ2-7 | TRBV19 | - | - | TGTGCCAGTAGTACGCGAAGGGGCGAGCAGTACTTC | CASSTRRGEQYF
TRBJ1-4 | TRBV2 | - | TRBD1 | TGTGCCAGCACCCAAACAGGGGCAACTAATGAAAAACTGTTTTTT | CASTQTGATNEKLFF
TRBJ1-5 | TRBV7-9 | - | TRBD1 | TGTGCCAGCAGCTTAGCGGTCCCAGGGACAGGCTTTAATCAGCCCCAGCATTTT | CASSLAVPGTGFNQPQHF
TRBJ1-6 | TRBV6-5 | - | TRBD1 | TGTGCCAGCACCTTACAGGGGGCAAATTCACCCCTCCACTTT | CASTLQGANSPLHF
TRBJ2-4 | TRBV2 | - | TRBD1 | TGTGCCAGCAGCGGTAATCCGGGACAGGGAAGAGACATTCAGTACTTC | CASSGNPGQGRDIQYF
TRBJ2-1 | TRBV21-1 | - | - | TGTGCCAGCAGCGGGACCGGGACACGAAAAAGGGGGACTAGCGCCACCCCCTCCAATGAGCAGTTCTTC | CASSGTGTRKRGTSATPSNEQFF
TRBJ2-1 | TRBV7-2 | - | TRBD2 | TGTGCCAGCAGCTCTCCGGGACTAGCGGGAGGGAGCTCCTACAATGAGCAGTTCTTC | CASSSPGLAGGSSYNEQFF
TRBJ2-6 | TRBV5-1 | - | - | TGCGCCAGCAGCCTCTCTGGGGCCAACGTCCTGACTTTC | CASSLSGANVLTF
TRBJ1-4 | TRBV7-2 | once | - | TGTGCCAGCAGCTCGGTCCAGGGGACTGAAAAACTGTTTTTT | CASSSVQGTEKLFF
TRBJ2-2 | TRBV27 | - | TRBD2 | TGTGCCAGCAGTGTCCTAGCGGGAGTGGTTACCGGGGAGCTGTTTTTT | CASSVLAGVVTGELFF
TRBJ2-1 | TRBV12-3/TRBV12-4 | - | - | TGTGCCAGCACCAGGGGCTACAATGAGCAGTTCTTC | CASTRGYNEQFF
TRBJ2-3 | TRBV4-2 | - | - | TGTGCCAGCAGCCAAGAGACGGCGGACACAGATACGCAGTATTTT | CASSQETADTDTQYF
TRBJ1-6 | TRBV30 | - | - | TGTGCCTGGATTGGACCCGACAGAGTTTATAATTCACCCCTCCACTTT | CAWIGPDRVYNSPLHF
TRBJ1-5 | TRBV5-1 | - | TRBD1 | TGCGCCAGCAGCCTAGCCGGGACAGGGGGCGAGGTACCCCAGCATTTT | CASSLAGTGGEVPQHF
TRBJ2-1 | TRBV29-1 | - | TRBD1 | TGCAGCGGAGGACAGGCCATCTCCTACAATGAGCAGTTCTTC | CSGGQAISYNEQFF
TRBJ1-2 | TRBV30 | - | - | TGTGCCTGGAGCCATAGGGACTTTTTCGCAACCTTC | CAWSHRDFFATF
TRBJ1-1 | TRBV6-5 | - | - | TGTGCCAGCAGATCCCATCTGAACACTGAAGCTTTCTTT | CASRSHLNTEAFF
TRBJ2-1 | TRBV25-1 | - | - | TGTGCCAGCAGTGAATATGGGAAGGGAGGAACCTACAATGAGCAGTTCTTC | CASSEYGKGGTYNEQFF
TRBJ2-4 | TRBV6-5 | once | - | TGTGCCAGCAGTTACTCGGGGGCGAAAAACATTCAGTACTTC | CASSYSGAKNIQYF
TRBJ2-7 | TRBV6-5 | - | TRBD2 | TGTGCCAGCAGACCTAGCGGGAGATGGGAGCAGTACTTC | CASRPSGRWEQYF
TRBJ1-5 | TRBV4-1 | - | - | TGCGCCAGCAGCCAAGTGGGCCAGTTCAATCAGCCCCAGCATTTT | CASSQVGQFNQPQHF
TRBJ2-2 | TRBV3-1/TRBV3-2 | - | TRBD2 | TGTGCCAGCAGCCAAGGACTAGCGGGCACCGGGGAGCTGTTTTTT | CASSQGLAGTGELFF
TRBJ2-3 | TRBV5-4 | once | - | TGTGCCAGCAGCGGAGACGGGTATACGCAGTATTTT | CASSGDGYTQYF
TRBJ2-7 | TRBV7-2 | - | - | TGTGCCAGCAGCCCGACAGCCACCTACGAGCAGTACTTC | CASSPTATYEQYF
TRBJ1-2 | TRBV2 | - | - | TGTGCCAGCAGTGAGTTAGAGGTTTACTATGGCTACACCTTC | CASSELEVYYGYTF
TRBJ1-1 | TRBV3-1/TRBV3-2 | - | TRBD1 | TGTGCCAGCAGCCAAGTGACAGGGGAAGCTTTCTTT | CASSQVTGEAFF
TRBJ2-1 | TRBV14 | - | - | TGTGCCAGCAGCTTAGAGGGACTGAACAATGAGCAGTTCTTC | CASSLEGLNNEQFF
TRBJ2-2 | TRBV20-1 | few | - | TGCAGTGCTAGTCCGGCAGGCGGGGAGCTGTTTTTT | CSASPAGGELFF
TRBJ2-3 | TRBV7-9 | - | - | TGTGCCAGCAGCTTAGAAGGTGGAGGGAGCACAGATACGCAGTATTTT | CASSLEGGGSTDTQYF
TRBJ1-1 | TRBV18 | - | - | TGTGCCAGTTTACAGGAGAACACTGAAGCTTTCTTT | CASLQENTEAFF
TRBJ2-1 | TRBV19 | - | TRBD2 | TGTGCCAGTAGTATAGGCGCGGGAGGGCCCTATGAGCAGTTCTTC | CASSIGAGGPYEQFF
TRBJ1-6 | TRBV13 | - | TRBD1 | TGTGCCAGCAGCTTACGGCAGGGGGGTTCACCCCTCCACTTT | CASSLRQGGSPLHF
TRBJ2-3 | TRBV9 | - | - | TGTGCCAGCAGCGTGAACAGGTACACAGATACGCAGTATTTT | CASSVNRYTDTQYF